Shown below are 11 T cell receptor beta chains from a single sample sequenced in a study of cytomegalovirus exposure and HLA in healthy donors. The primer mix had 60 Vbeta and 13 Jbeta primers. Measured with immunoSEQ multiplex PCR; TCRdb has only the in-frame clones, and not every one. Of roughly 140,000 clones in the sample, about 64% are singletons; the top ten hold under 7.5%. Sample: PBMCs. The source of these receptors is a woman aged 60-70 years in good health and CMV-seropositive.

This clone was observed a handful of times. The chain combines TRBV6-1 with TRBJ2-6, with 12 bases matching TRBD2. Trimming at V came to 2 bases and at J to 0 bases, leaving 2 bases not matched to a gene. The CDR3 runs 18 residues. CDR1 and CDR2 (germline): MNHNS, SASEGT. CDR3 DNA sequence: TGTGCCAGCAGTGAACTAGCGGGAGGGGTCTCTGGGGCCAACGTCCTGACTTTC. It codes for CASSELAGGVSGANVLTF.

The chain carries TRBV21-1 and TRBJ1-5; the DNA was not used to check the table's D call, TRBD1. TRBV21-1 is marked as a pseudogene. The CDR3 length is 17 residues. The CDR3 nucleotides read TGTGCCAGCAGCAAAACCAAGGGACACCATAGCAATCAGCCCCAGCATTTT. This sequence encodes CASSKTKGHHSNQPQHF.

This clone was seen more than once but under ten times. The V and J genes are TRBV6-5 and TRBJ1-5; a possible D gene is TRBD1 (6 bases). V gave up 0 bases and J gave up 6 bases, with 9 bases separating them. Germline V lookup: CDR1 MNHEY, CDR2 SVGAGI. The CDR3 sequence is 14 residues long. The CDR3 loop is CASSYSRGGQPQHF. For the CDR3, the DNA is TGTGCCAGCAGTTACTCGAGGGGGGGTCAGCCCCAGCATTTT.

This clone was picked up one time. V is TRBV18 and J is TRBJ2-5, with 7 bases identical to TRBD1. CDR3 length equals 16 residues. Trimming removed 3 bases from V and 1 base from J; junction bases left unmatched: 8. Germline CDR1 is KGHSH and CDR2 is LQKENI. DNA of the CDR3: TGTGCCAGCTCACCGGGGTCAGGGGGTACCCAAGAGACCCAGTACTTC. It yields the protein CASSPGSGGTQETQYF.

This clone was detected only once. V gene TRBV7-3 combines with J gene TRBJ2-1; 11 nucleotides line up with TRBD2. In germline, CDR1 is SGHTA, CDR2 FQGTGA. V lost 4 bases to trimming and J lost 6 bases; unmatched junction nucleotides: 5. The CDR3 is 15 residues long. The CDR3 spells CASSSGTSGLNEQFF. The CDR3 nucleotides are TGTGCCAGCAGCTCCGGGACTAGCGGACTCAATGAGCAGTTCTTC. Using reference TRBV7-3 and TRBJ2-1 for the parts outside the CDR3, the full variable domain is GAGVSQTPSNKVTEKGKYVELRCDPISGHTALYWYRQSLGQGPEFLIYFQGTGAADDSGLPNDRFFAVRPEGSVSTLKIQRTERGDSAVYLCASSSGTSGLNEQFFGPGTRLTVL.

The CDR3 coding sequence is TGTGCCTGGAGTACTACTAGCGGAAGCTACAATGAGCAGTTCTTC. Translating gives CAWSTTSGSYNEQFF. J is TRBJ2-1 and V is TRBV30, with 8 positions matching TRBD2. The germline gives CDR1 GTSNPN, CDR2 SVGIG (reference sequence). J gave up 3 bases and V 2 bases, and 6 bases lay outside the gene matches. There are 15 residues in the CDR3.

V and J are TRBV7-2 and TRBJ2-3; D may be TRBD1 (5 bases). Trimming cost V 6 bases and J 4 bases, with 11 bases left between them. This CDR3 region has 13 residues. Germline V gene sequence: CDR1 SGHTA, CDR2 FQGNSA. DNA for the CDR3: TGTGCCAGCAGTCCCCAGGGATCAGATACGCAGTATTTT. It translates to CASSPQGSDTQYF.

The chain combines TRBV7-2 with TRBJ1-3; no reliable D call. Trimming removed 0 bases at V and 0 bases at J, with 12 bases between. The CDR3 has 17 residues. CDR1 is SGHTA and CDR2 is FQGNSA in the germline V gene. The CDR3 sequence is CASSLALGSSSGNTIYF. DNA of the CDR3: TGTGCCAGCAGCTTAGCGCTAGGCAGCTCCTCTGGAAACACCATATATTTT.

This clone was detected once. CDR3 coding DNA: TGTGCCAGCAGGGAAACTAGCGGGAGTATAGATACGCAGTATTTT. Translating gives CASRETSGSIDTQYF. The chain has TRBV6-4 and TRBJ2-3, with TRBD2 matching 11 bases. This CDR3 comprises 15 residues. Germline CDR1 is MRHNA and CDR2 is SNTAGT. V was pared by 6 bases and J by 5 bases, with 7 bases of the junction left unmatched.

This chain joins TRBV5-1 and TRBJ2-1; 10 nucleotides agree with TRBD2. Germline CDR1 is SGHRS and CDR2 is YFSETQ. This CDR3 has 17 amino acids. V dropped 4 bases and J dropped 6; count of bases not matched to a gene: 13. As DNA, the CDR3 is TGCGCCAGCAGCCCGAGACAGCTAGCGGGAGCACCCAATGAGCAGTTCTTC. Amino acid sequence: CASSPRQLAGAPNEQFF. Full variable domain (missing parts from reference TRBV5-1 and TRBJ2-1): KAGVTQTPRYLIKTRGQQVTLSCSPISGHRSVSWYQQTPGQGLQFLFEYFSETQRNKGNFPGRFSGRQFSNSRSEMNVSTLELGDSALYLCASSPRQLAGAPNEQFFGPGTRLTVL.

The chain links TRBV4-1 to TRBJ2-2; the match to TRBD2 covers 10 bases. The germline V gene has CDR1 MGHRA and CDR2 YSYEKL. V lost 3 bases and J lost 0; bases outside the gene matches: 10. The CDR3 has 19 amino acids. The CDR3: CASSHGLSSGRTNTGELFF. For the CDR3, the DNA is TGCGCCAGCAGCCATGGGCTTAGTAGCGGGAGGACGAACACCGGGGAGCTGTTTTTT.